The 13 T cell receptor beta chains reported below all come from one sample, sequenced in a study of radiotherapy plus CTLA-4 blockade in lung cancer. Profiling relied on immunoSEQ multiplex PCR, and the TCRdb table lists in-frame clones only, not all of them. The sample consists of 80,000 or so clones, more than 60% of them appearing once. Sequenced material: peripheral blood, taken from a patient treated with radiotherapy plus ipilimumab. The receptors stem from a human donor with non-small cell lung cancer whose response to radiotherapy plus ipilimumab could not be evaluated. Some clones in this sample may be carry-over from other donors' samples.

About this clone: This specimen includes other DNA sequences encoding the same CDR3. DNA of the CDR3: TGTGCCAGCAGTTCCCTAGCAGAAAAGGAGACCCAGTACTTC. This translates into CASSSLAEKETQYF. J is TRBJ2-5 and V is TRBV28; the D gene is possibly TRBD2 (5 bases). The ends were cut back, 4 bases at V and 5 bases at J, with 14 bases in the middle. The germline V gene has CDR1 MDHEN and CDR2 SYDVKM. The CDR3 spans 14 residues.

This chain uses TRBV2 with TRBJ1-4; TRBD1 aligns across 9 bases. Germline lookup yields CDR1 SNHLY and CDR2 FYNNEI. V was pared by 5 bases and J by 6 bases, with 4 bases of the junction left unmatched. CDR3 length equals 14 residues. DNA for the CDR3: TGTGCCAGCAGTATGACAGGGGGTTATGAAAAACTGTTTTTT. Amino acids: CASSMTGGYEKLFF.

This sequence joins TRBV9 and TRBJ2-2; 9 bases agree with TRBD2. CDR1 and CDR2 from the germline V gene are SGDLS and YYNGEE. The CDR3 is made up of 16 amino acids. Germline trimming cut 4 bases from V and 1 base from J; bases unmatched to any gene: 5. Here the CDR3 DNA reads TGTGCCAGCAGCTTCCGAGCGGGGGGGAACACCGGGGAGCTGTTTTTT. Its translation is CASSFRAGGNTGELFF.

This chain uses TRBV15 with TRBJ2-1; 7 bases align to TRBD1. The CDR3 is 15 residues long. From germline, CDR1 is LNHNV and CDR2 YYDKDF (reference sequence). V gave up 1 base and J gave up 8 bases; unmatched junction bases: 8. CDR3 in amino acids: CATSRGPYRGHEQFF. Written as DNA, the CDR3 is TGTGCCACCAGCAGAGGACCCTACAGGGGCCATGAGCAGTTCTTC.

The genes are TRBV7-2 and TRBJ2-7, with D tentatively TRBD2 (5 bases). CDR1 SGHTA and CDR2 FQGNSA come from the germline V gene. Trimming pared 6 bases from V and 9 bases from J, leaving 30 bases between. The CDR3 is 17 residues long. The CDR3 region has the DNA TGTGCCAGCAGTCAAGTCCCTTTCGGGCTAGCAGCTTTTTGGCAGTACTTC. Translating gives CASSQVPFGLAAFWQYF.

The chain joins TRBV5-4 to TRBJ2-5, with a weak D call TRBD1 (6 bases). Matching the DNA end better, TRBJ2-7 makes the J call doubtful. The length of the CDR3 is 15 residues. CDR1 SGHNT and CDR2 YYREEE come from the germline V gene (reference sequence). CDR3 DNA: TGTGCCAGCAGCTTGGACCAGGGGTGGCTCGACGAGCAGTACTTC. Its protein product is CASSLDQGWLDEQYF.

This chain joins TRBV5-1 and TRBJ2-7; 10 bases align to TRBD1. The CDR3 is made up of 14 amino acids. Trimming removed 8 bases from V and 5 bases from J; junction bases left unmatched: 10. From germline, CDR1 is SGHRS and CDR2 YFSETQ. The CDR3 protein is CASKSGQGTNEQYF. The CDR3 DNA reads as TGCGCCAGTAAATCGGGACAGGGGACGAACGAGCAGTACTTC.

The V gene is TRBV7-9, the J gene TRBJ1-1; D gene ambiguous. The CDR3 has 14 amino acids. V lost 1 base, J lost 0 bases, and 6 bases lay in between. Germline CDR1 reads SEHNR; CDR2 reads FQNEAQ (reference sequence). In DNA form, the CDR3 reads TGTGCCAGCAGCTTAGATGGCCTGAACACTGAAGCTTTCTTT. This gives the protein CASSLDGLNTEAFF.

This clone showed up many times. The rearrangement joins TRBV7-2 to TRBJ2-7; 8 positions agree with TRBD2. Germline values: CDR1 SGHTA, CDR2 FQGNSA. Losses at the gene ends were 3 bases for V and 5 bases for J; bases not matched to a gene: 15. The CDR3 has 17 amino acids. CDR3 region: CASSFGSGGPLNHEQYF. The CDR3 region has the DNA TGTGCCAGCAGCTTTGGGAGCGGGGGCCCCCTTAACCACGAGCAGTACTTC.

The chain couples TRBV5-1 to TRBJ1-6, with TRBD1 identical over 9 bases. V shed 1 base, J shed 7 bases, and the junction held 3 bases outside the gene matches. The CDR3 contains 15 residues. Per germline, CDR1 SGHRS and CDR2 YFSETQ. The CDR3 protein is CASSLTGGMNSPLHF. CDR3 bases: TGCGCCAGCAGCTTGACAGGGGGCATGAATTCACCCCTCCACTTT.

This rearrangement joins TRBV5-1 to TRBJ2-7; 13 bases line up with TRBD2. This CDR3 is built from 18 residues. The trim removed 5 bases at V and 2 bases at J, leaving 13 bases unmatched. Per germline, CDR1 SGHRS and CDR2 YFSETQ. The CDR3 DNA reads as TGCGCCAGCAGTTCACAGGGTCAGGGACTAGCGGGGCCCTACGAGCAGTACTTC. Encoded protein: CASSSQGQGLAGPYEQYF.

In its sample, this clone was seen once. The chain joins TRBV6-7 to TRBJ1-1; tentative D call: TRBD1 (5 bases). TRBV6-7 falls under the ORF class, with uncertain function. Trimming took 0 bases from V and 0 from J, leaving 17 bases between them. CDR3 size: 18 residues. The CDR3: CASSYSRWGDPMNTEAFF. The CDR3 region has the DNA TGTGCCAGCAGTTACTCAAGGTGGGGCGACCCGATGAACACTGAAGCTTTCTTT.

J is TRBJ1-2 and V is TRBV5-5; TRBD1 agrees at 7 bases. With V trimmed by 3 bases and J by 2 bases, 4 bases remained unmatched. Germline V gives CDR1 SGHKS, CDR2 YYEKEE (reference sequence). This CDR3 has 14 residues. The CDR3 DNA follows: TGTGCCAGCAGCTGGGTGACAGGGAACTATGGCTACACCTTC. Residues: CASSWVTGNYGYTF.